This T cell receptor beta chain was sequenced for a study of shared clonotypes between healthy human individuals. Study details: Researchers assigned three CD4 naive, three CD4 memory, two CD8 naive and one CD8 memory plate to each donor.

The donors, all of them Caucasian adults, lived in Nashville, Tennessee. The CDR3 spans 16 residues. Trimming pared 7 bases from V and 5 bases from J, leaving 23 bases between. Germline V gives CDR1 MDHEN, CDR2 SYDVKM. Sorted-subset replicate PCRs used about 180 ng DNA, approximately 33,000 T cell genomes. Clones were read by immunoSEQ multiplex PCR, and TCRdb kept only the in-frame ones, dropping some. The sample shows millions of clones, around 90% of them seen only once. Material for sequencing was naive CD4+ T cells sorted from blood. Subset denoted: CD45RA+ positively selected. The V gene is TRBV28, the J gene TRBJ1-1, with TRBD1 as a possible D gene (6 bases). The receptor comes from a man between 18 and 29 years old in good health. CDR3 DNA sequence: TGTGCCAGCAATCCCCTTTTAGGGGGGGATGTTACTGAAGCTTTCTTT. It codes for CASNPLLGGDVTEAFF.